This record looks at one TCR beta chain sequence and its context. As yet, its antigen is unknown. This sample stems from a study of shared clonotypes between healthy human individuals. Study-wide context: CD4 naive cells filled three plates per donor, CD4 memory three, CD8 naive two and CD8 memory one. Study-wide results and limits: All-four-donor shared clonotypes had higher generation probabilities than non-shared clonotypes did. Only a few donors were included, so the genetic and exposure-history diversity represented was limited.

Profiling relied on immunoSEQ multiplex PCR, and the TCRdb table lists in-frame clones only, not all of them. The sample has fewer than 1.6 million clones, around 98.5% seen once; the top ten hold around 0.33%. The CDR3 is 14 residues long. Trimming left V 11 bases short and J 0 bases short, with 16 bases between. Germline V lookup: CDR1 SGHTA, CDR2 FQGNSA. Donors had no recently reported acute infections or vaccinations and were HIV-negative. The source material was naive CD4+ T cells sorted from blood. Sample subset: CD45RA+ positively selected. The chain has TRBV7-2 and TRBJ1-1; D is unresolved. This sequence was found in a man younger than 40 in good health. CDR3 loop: CALSLATLNTEAFF. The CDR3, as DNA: TGTGCCCTTAGTTTGGCCACCTTGAACACTGAAGCTTTCTTT.